The sequence of this T cell receptor beta chain was determined in a study of cytotoxic CD8 clonotypes in ibrutinib-treated CLL. Findings of the study overall: Before falling back toward baseline at progression, clonality had risen at the time of ibrutinib response.

A note on this clone: Its target is unknown.

Profiled with immunoSEQ multiplex PCR; TCRdb holds only in-frame clones, not every one. Here the sample spans about 120,000 clones, approximately 85% being singletons. The sequences come from PBMCs, collected after 24 months of ibrutinib treatment. The clonotype originates from a human donor with chronic lymphocytic leukemia.

This chain's CDR3 is CASSSRMTGGTEAFF. In DNA, the CDR3 is TGCGCCAGCAGCTCCCGCATGACAGGAGGAACTGAAGCTTTCTTT. This chain uses TRBV5-1 with TRBJ1-1; TRBD1 might be the D (6 bases). The CDR3 extends over 15 amino acids. Germline V gives CDR1 SGHRS, CDR2 YFSETQ. Trimming removed 3 bases from V and 5 bases from J, with 17 bases in between.